Each of the 16 T cell receptor beta chains below was sequenced from the same sample in a study of technical replicates of blood from a few donors. Assay: immunoSEQ multiplex PCR; the TCRdb copy retains only in-frame clones and omits some. The sample consists of about 100,000 clones, roughly 95% of them appearing once. Sequencing was performed on T cells isolated from PBMCs. These receptors all stem from a human donor in good health.

The chain is built from TRBV10-1 and TRBJ2-7; 9 bases match TRBD2. From germline, CDR1 is WNHNN and CDR2 SYGVQD (reference sequence). V lost 3 bases and J lost 6; bases outside the gene matches: 9. There are 15 residues in the CDR3. The CDR3 DNA reads TGCGCCAGCAGTGATATTAGCGGGAGAAGGTCCGAGCAGTACTTC. Translated, it gives CASSDISGRRSEQYF.

This clone came up once. The chain couples TRBV5-6 to TRBJ2-7; 10 bases align to TRBD2. Germline CDR1 SGHDT, CDR2 YYEEEE. The CDR3 sequence is 15 residues long. V shed 6 bases and J 1 base; nucleotides not matched to a gene: 7. The CDR3 sequence: CASTSIAGGSYEQYF. The CDR3 bases are TGTGCCAGCACGTCGATAGCGGGAGGATCCTACGAGCAGTACTTC.

This chain joins TRBV28 and TRBJ2-7; 9 bases agree with TRBD2. V was pared by 8 bases and J by 2 bases, with 4 bases of the junction left unmatched. The CDR3 has 13 amino acids. CDR1 and CDR2 from the germline V gene are MDHEN and SYDVKM. The CDR3 is CASVERGAYEQYF. The CDR3 bases are TGTGCCAGCGTCGAGCGGGGGGCCTACGAGCAGTACTTC.

The chain is built from TRBV14 and TRBJ1-3, with D unresolved. CDR1 SGHDN and CDR2 FVKESK come from the germline V gene. The germline V and J ends were trimmed by 2 bases and 4 bases, with 15 bases remaining between them. This CDR3 spans 16 amino acids. CDR3 sequence (DNA): TGTGCCAGCAGCCAACGATTGGCAGGCCGGGGAAACACCATATATTTT. Amino acid sequence: CASSQRLAGRGNTIYF. The whole variable domain, filled in from reference TRBV14 and TRBJ1-3, reads EAGVTQFPSHSVIEKGQTVTLRCDPISGHDNLYWYRRVMGKEIKFLLHFVKESKQDESGMPNNRFLAERTGGTYSTLKVQPAELEDSGVYFCASSQRLAGRGNTIYFGEGSWLTVV.

The V and J genes are TRBV15 and TRBJ2-2, with 7 bases identical to TRBD1. Germline CDR1 and CDR2: LNHNV and YYDKDF (reference sequence). The CDR3 loop spans 15 amino acids. V lost 3 bases, J lost 6 bases, and 7 bases stayed unmatched. The CDR3 region has the DNA TGTGCCACCAGCAGTACAGGGGTTGGCGCCGGGGAGCTGTTTTTT. Amino acids: CATSSTGVGAGELFF.

The rearrangement links TRBV20-1 to TRBJ2-3; no clear D gene. The germline gives CDR1 DFQATT, CDR2 SNEGSKA (reference sequence). The ends were cut back, 3 bases at V and 10 bases at J, with 11 bases in the middle. The CDR3 is made up of 11 amino acids. The CDR3 region has the DNA TGCAGTGCTAGGAAAGCCCGATCGCAGTATTTT. Its protein product is CSARKARSQYF.

V and J are TRBV4-1 and TRBJ1-6, with 11 bases matching TRBD1. The CDR3 runs to 15 residues. V was clipped by 0 bases and J by 13 bases; unmatched bases: 5. The germline gives CDR1 MGHRA, CDR2 YSYEKL. The CDR3 DNA is TGCGCCAGCAGCCAAGAGAGGGGGGACAGGGGGCCCCTCCACTTT. Residues: CASSQERGDRGPLHF.

J is TRBJ1-5 and V is TRBV4-1; D not resolved. In germline, CDR1 is MGHRA, CDR2 YSYEKL. The CDR3 extends over 18 amino acids. V lost 0 bases to trimming and J lost 4 bases, with 19 bases between them. In DNA form, the CDR3 reads TGCGCCAGCAGCCAAGATTGGGGAGTCGGGTTGGGTAATCAGCCCCAGCATTTT. Translation: CASSQDWGVGLGNQPQHF.

This chain uses TRBV2 with TRBJ2-2; TRBD2 is a possible D gene (6 bases). Germline V gives CDR1 SNHLY, CDR2 FYNNEI. Trimming shortened V by 4 bases and J by 6 bases, and 12 bases separated the two germline ends. This CDR3 is 14 amino acids long. In nucleotides, the CDR3 is TGTGCCAGCAGTGTCAGAGGGAGGTCCGGGGAGCTGTTTTTT. This gives the protein CASSVRGRSGELFF.

The chain employs TRBV4-1 and TRBJ1-4, with D possibly being TRBD1 (5 bases). This CDR3 is 13 amino acids long. Trimming shortened V by 4 bases and J by 3 bases, and 6 bases separated the two germline ends. Germline V gene data show CDR1 as MGHRA and CDR2 as YSYEKL. The CDR3 sequence is CASSRQSNEKLFF. In DNA form, the CDR3 reads TGCGCCAGCAGCCGACAGTCTAATGAAAAACTGTTTTTT.

The V gene is TRBV30, the J gene TRBJ2-6; 8 nucleotides align to TRBD1. Germline V gene sequence: CDR1 GTSNPN, CDR2 SVGIG (reference sequence). With V trimmed by 1 base and J by 5 bases, 10 bases remained unmatched. The CDR3 contains 17 residues. CDR3 in amino acids: CAWSDGTGPGWANVLTF. CDR3 nucleotide sequence: TGTGCCTGGAGTGATGGGACAGGTCCGGGGTGGGCCAACGTCCTGACTTTC.

V gene TRBV6-4 combines with J gene TRBJ2-1; tentative D call: TRBD1 (5 bases). Trimming removed 3 bases from V and 5 bases from J, with 8 bases in between. Germline-derived CDR1 and CDR2 are MRHNA and SNTAGT. The CDR3 consists of 13 residues. CDR3 DNA sequence: TGTGCCAGCAGTGAAAAGGGGAACAATGAGCAGTTCTTC. Amino acid sequence: CASSEKGNNEQFF.

This chain uses TRBV5-6 with TRBJ1-3; 8 bases map to TRBD1. Losses at the gene ends were 3 bases for V and 3 bases for J; bases not matched to a gene: 5. From germline, CDR1 is SGHDT and CDR2 YYEEEE. The CDR3 contains 15 residues. CDR3 in amino acids: CASSYAGGNGNTIYF. In DNA, the CDR3 is TGTGCCAGCAGCTATGCAGGGGGCAATGGAAACACCATATATTTT. Supplemented by reference TRBV5-6 and TRBJ1-3, the full variable domain reads DAGVTQSPTHLIKTRGQQVTLRCSPKSGHDTVSWYQQALGQGPQFIFQYYEEEERQRGNFPDRFSGHQFPNYSSELNVNALLLGDSALYLCASSYAGGNGNTIYFGEGSWLTVV.

V usage is TRBV7-9 and J usage is TRBJ2-2; D not certain. Trimming pared 5 bases from V and 5 bases from J, leaving 12 bases between. Germline CDR1 SEHNR, CDR2 FQNEAQ (reference sequence). CDR3 length: 14 residues. CDR3 sequence: CASSPHFRTGELFF. The CDR3 DNA follows: TGTGCCAGCAGCCCCCACTTTAGAACCGGGGAGCTGTTTTTT.

The chain employs TRBV15 and TRBJ2-5; D is unresolved. This CDR3 region has 14 residues. Trimming removed 5 bases at V and 0 bases at J, with 10 bases between. Germline V gene lookup returns CDR1 LNHNV and CDR2 YYDKDF (reference sequence). The CDR3 sequence is CATSGTGYQETQYF. CDR3 bases: TGTGCCACCAGCGGAACCGGGTACCAAGAGACCCAGTACTTC.

A single count supports this clone. The chain joins TRBV5-1 to TRBJ2-2; 10 bases match TRBD1. Unmatched junction bases numbered 5, after V lost 6 bases and J lost 6 bases. Per germline, CDR1 SGHRS and CDR2 YFSETQ. This CDR3 contains 14 residues. CDR3: CASNRDRGSGELFF. The CDR3, as DNA: TGCGCCAGCAACCGGGACAGGGGCTCCGGGGAGCTGTTTTTT.